This entry describes one T cell receptor beta chain. Its antigen is not identified. These data come from a study of blood T cells in healthy people across ages. Next came a second PCR, run for about 7 to 12 cycles, which used a sample-barcoded 5' primer along with a J-beta primer mix. With 12 random nucleotides, a template-switch adaptor tagged each individual cDNA molecule. TCRdb reanalysed the 5' RACE reads using MiXCR and keeps one entry per CDR3 protein. The sample shows roughly 900,000 distinct CDR3 sequences, roughly 52% of them seen only once. V dropped 5 bases and J dropped 3; count of bases not matched to a gene: 9. CDR1 MNHNS and CDR2 SASEGT come from the germline V gene. The CDR3 contains 16 residues. Broader study findings: Roughly linear declines in TCR beta diversity per million T cells occurred with age.

The receptor was isolated from a man aged 25 to 40 in good health. Sequencing input: blood. The V gene is TRBV6-1, the J gene TRBJ2-3, with 9 bases that match TRBD1. CDR3 nucleotides: TGTGCCAGCAGTTCCCCTAGGACAGGGGTGACAGATACGCAGTATTTT. Translating it yields CASSSPRTGVTDTQYF.